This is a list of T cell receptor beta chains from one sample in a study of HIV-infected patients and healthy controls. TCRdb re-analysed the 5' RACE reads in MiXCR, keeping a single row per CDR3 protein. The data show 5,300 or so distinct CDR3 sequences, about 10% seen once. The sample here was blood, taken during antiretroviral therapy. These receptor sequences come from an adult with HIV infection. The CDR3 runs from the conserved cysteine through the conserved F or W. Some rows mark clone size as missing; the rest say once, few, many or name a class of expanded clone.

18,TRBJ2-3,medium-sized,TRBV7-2,CASTKRGASGSAFDTQYF
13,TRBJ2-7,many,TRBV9,CASSPGPMALQYF
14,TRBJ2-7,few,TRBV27,CASSLSRVSHEQYF
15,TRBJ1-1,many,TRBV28,CASSRWDRGNTEAFF
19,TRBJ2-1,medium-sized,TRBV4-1,CASSLRTSGATISYNEQFF
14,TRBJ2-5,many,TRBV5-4,CASSLYGREETQYF
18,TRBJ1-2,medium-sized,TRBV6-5,CASSYSRYGSQSSYGYTF
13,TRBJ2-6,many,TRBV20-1,CSAPFSGANVLTF
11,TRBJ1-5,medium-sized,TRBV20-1,CSGGAGQPQHF
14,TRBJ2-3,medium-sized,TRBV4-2,CASSQDFGSDTQYF
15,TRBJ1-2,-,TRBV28,CASRRKGVSNYGYTF
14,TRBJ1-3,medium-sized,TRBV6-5,CASRMTGSGNTIYF
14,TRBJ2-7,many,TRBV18,CASSDRDGSYEQYF
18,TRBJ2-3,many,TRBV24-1,CATSDRRRLAGGPDTQYF
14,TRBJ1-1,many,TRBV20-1,CSARVDRVSTEAFF
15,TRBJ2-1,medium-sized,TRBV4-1,CASSHVGLSYNEQFF
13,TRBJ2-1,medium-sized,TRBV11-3,CASSSPPGDEQFF
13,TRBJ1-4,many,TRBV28,CASSLYPREKLFF
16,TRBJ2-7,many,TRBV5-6,CASSGRSGASSYEQYF
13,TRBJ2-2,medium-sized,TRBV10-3,CGSAFRGTGELFF
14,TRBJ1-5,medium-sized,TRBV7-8,CASSPQASNQPQHF
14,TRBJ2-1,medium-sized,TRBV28,CASSQLDRHNEQFF
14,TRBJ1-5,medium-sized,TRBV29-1,CSVTGTGANQPQHF
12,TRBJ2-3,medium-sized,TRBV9,CASSGRTDTQYF
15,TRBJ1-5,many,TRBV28,CASTPNPGGNQPQHF
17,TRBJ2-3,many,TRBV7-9,CASSLAAEGPSTDTQYF
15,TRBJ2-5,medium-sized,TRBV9,CASSVRDRSQETQYF
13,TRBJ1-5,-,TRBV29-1,CSVGGSSNQPQHF
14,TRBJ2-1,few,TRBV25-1,CASSEAGTRNEQFF
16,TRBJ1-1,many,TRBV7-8,CASSVGQGSSNTEAFF
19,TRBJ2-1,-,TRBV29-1,CSVIYPPGLAGVSYNEQFF
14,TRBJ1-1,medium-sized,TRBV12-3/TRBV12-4,CASRPGQGNTEAFF
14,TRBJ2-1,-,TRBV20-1,CSAQRTSSYNEQFF
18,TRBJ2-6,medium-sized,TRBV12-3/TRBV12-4,CASSPPGGLSSGANVLTF
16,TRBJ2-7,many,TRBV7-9,CASSSDVSGFPYEQYF
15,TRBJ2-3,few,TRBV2,CASSRDGLNTDTQYF
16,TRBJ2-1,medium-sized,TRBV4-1,CASSQSSGLSNNEQFF
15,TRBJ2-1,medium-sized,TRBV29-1,CSVEDDQRAGPEQFF
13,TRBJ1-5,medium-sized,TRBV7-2,CASSLWVGQPQHF
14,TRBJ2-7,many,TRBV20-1,CSASGDQPGDEQYF
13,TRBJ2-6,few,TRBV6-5,CASDTSGANVLTF
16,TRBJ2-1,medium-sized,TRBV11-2,CASSLERSSSYNEQFF